The subject of this entry is one T cell receptor beta chain. This entry comes from a study of blood T cell repertoires in COVID-19. Overall study: PBMCs, B-cell-depleted T cells, or T cells provided the cDNA or gDNA that made up the material.

Participants spanned ages about 18 to 90 years and resided in about 24 US areas. Participant-given clinical history determined each cohort assignment. Using immunoSEQ multiplex PCR, the repertoire was profiled, and TCRdb retains in-frame clones only, with some absent. This repertoire shows 160,000 or so clones, 84% found once; its top ten account for approximately 8%. The germline V gene encodes CDR1 LNHDA and CDR2 SQIVND (reference sequence). The CDR3 has 19 residues. V lost 3 bases, J lost 4 bases, and 16 bases stayed unmatched. Sequencing was performed on PBMCs or T cells enriched from blood (not recorded which). This chain links TRBV19 with TRBJ2-3; TRBD1 agrees at 10 bases. This clonotype was obtained from a woman aged 50 to 60 who had recovered from COVID-19. The CDR3 coding sequence is TGTGCCAGTAGTATCAGGACAGGGGGGGGAAGTGCGGTTCCAGATACGCAGTATTTT. This gives the protein CASSIRTGGGSAVPDTQYF.